The sequence of this T cell receptor beta chain was determined in a study of cytomegalovirus exposure and HLA in healthy donors. Donors consisted of healthy bone marrow donors. A single count supports this clone. Researchers ran the PCR with 60 Vbeta and 13 Jbeta primers. Method: immunoSEQ multiplex PCR; TCRdb's copy keeps in-frame clones and lacks some. This sample has 160,000 or so clones, with more than 75% found just once. Material: PBMCs. The sequence was collected from a woman aged 18-35 years in good health and CMV-seronegative.

The CDR3 reads CAISPTLRSYEQYF. Written as DNA, the CDR3 is TGTGCCATCAGCCCTACACTTCGGAGTTACGAGCAGTACTTC. The chain couples TRBV10-3 to TRBJ2-7, with unresolved D. Per germline, CDR1 ENHRY and CDR2 SYGVKD. The CDR3 sequence is 14 residues long. V dropped 6 bases and J dropped 4 bases, with 16 bases sitting between them.